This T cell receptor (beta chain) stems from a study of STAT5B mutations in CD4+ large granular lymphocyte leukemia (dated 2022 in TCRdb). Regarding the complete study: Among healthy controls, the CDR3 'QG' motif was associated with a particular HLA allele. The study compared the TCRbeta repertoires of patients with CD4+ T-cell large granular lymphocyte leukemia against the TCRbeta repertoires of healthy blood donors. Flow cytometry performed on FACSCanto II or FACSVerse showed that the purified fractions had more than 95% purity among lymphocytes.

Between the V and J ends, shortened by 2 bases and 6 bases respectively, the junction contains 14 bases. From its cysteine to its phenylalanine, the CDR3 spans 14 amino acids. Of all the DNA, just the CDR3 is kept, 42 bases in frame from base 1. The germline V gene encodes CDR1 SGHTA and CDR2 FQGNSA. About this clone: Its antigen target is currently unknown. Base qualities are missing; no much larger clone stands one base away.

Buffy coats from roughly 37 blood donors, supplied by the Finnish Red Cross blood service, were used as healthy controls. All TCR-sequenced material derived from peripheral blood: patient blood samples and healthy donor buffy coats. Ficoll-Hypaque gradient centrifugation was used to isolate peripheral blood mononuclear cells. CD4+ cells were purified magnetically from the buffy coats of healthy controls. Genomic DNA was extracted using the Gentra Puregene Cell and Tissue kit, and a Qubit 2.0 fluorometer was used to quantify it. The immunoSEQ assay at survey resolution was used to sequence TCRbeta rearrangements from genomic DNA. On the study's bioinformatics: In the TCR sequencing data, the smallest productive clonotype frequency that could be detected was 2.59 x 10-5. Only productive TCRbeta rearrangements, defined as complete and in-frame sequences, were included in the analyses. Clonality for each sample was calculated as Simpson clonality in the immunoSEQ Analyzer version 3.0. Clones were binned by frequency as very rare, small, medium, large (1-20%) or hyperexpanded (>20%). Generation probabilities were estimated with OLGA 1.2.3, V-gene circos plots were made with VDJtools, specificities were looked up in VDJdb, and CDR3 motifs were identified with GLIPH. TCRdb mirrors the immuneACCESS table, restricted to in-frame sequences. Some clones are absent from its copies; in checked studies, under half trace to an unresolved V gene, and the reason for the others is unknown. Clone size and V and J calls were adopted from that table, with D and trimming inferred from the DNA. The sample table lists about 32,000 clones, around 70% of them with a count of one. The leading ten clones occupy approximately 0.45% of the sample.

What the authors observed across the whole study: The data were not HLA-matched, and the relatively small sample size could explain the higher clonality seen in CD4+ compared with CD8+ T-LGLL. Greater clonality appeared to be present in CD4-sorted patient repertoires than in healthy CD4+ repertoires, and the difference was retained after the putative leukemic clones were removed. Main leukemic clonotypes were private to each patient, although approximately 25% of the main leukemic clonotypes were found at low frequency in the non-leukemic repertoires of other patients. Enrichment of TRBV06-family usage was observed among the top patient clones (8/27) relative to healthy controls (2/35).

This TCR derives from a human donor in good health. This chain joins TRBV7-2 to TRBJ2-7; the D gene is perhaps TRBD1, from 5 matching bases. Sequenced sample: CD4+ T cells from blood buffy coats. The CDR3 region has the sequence CASSLQGLPTEQYF. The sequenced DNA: TGTGCCAGCAGCTTACAGGGCCTTCCCACCGAGCAGTACTTC. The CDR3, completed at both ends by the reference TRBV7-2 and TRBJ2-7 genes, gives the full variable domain GAGVSQSPSNKVTEKGKDVELRCDPISGHTALYWYRQSLGQGLEFLIYFQGNSAPDKSGLPSDRFSAERTGGSVSTLTIQRTQQEDSAVYLCASSLQGLPTEQYFGPGTRLTVT.